Following are 2 T cell receptor beta chains from one sample sequenced in a study of vaccination and CD4 T cells after COVID-19. Their cognate antigens are unknown. Researchers used the Oncomine TCR Beta short-read assay to sequence DNA from cultured CD4+ T cells. From the PCR reads, TCRdb called clonotypes with MiXCR, one entry per CDR3 protein. The table shows about 23,000 distinct CDR3 sequences, with approximately 42% occurring only once. As to time point: late sampling 161 to 241 days after vaccination in a few convalescent patients. Treatment reported: approximately 10-day PBMC culture with coronavirus spike peptide pools or control peptides (ViraFEST assay). The sequencing used CD4+ T cells from blood, cultured in vitro, collected about 7 months after SARS-CoV-2 vaccination. These receptors came from a human donor who had recovered from COVID-19.

The chain has TRBV28 and TRBJ2-3, with TRBD1 identical over 8 bases. CDR3 length: 15 amino acids. Germline trimming cut 7 bases from V and 0 bases from J; bases unmatched to any gene: 6. CDR1 is MDHEN and CDR2 is SYDVKM in the germline V gene. Here the CDR3 DNA reads TGTGCCAGCACCCCAGGGGGCCGTAGCACAGATACGCAGTATTTT. It codes for CASTPGGRSTDTQYF.

The genes are TRBV6-1 and TRBJ2-2; D gene uncertain. In germline, CDR1 is MNHNS, CDR2 SASEGT. Trimming stripped 6 bases from V and 2 bases from J, with 10 bases between. This CDR3 has 14 amino acids. CDR3 sequence reads: CASRGPSNTGELFF. The CDR3 nucleotides read TGTGCCAGCAGAGGCCCAAGTAACACCGGGGAGCTGTTTTTT.